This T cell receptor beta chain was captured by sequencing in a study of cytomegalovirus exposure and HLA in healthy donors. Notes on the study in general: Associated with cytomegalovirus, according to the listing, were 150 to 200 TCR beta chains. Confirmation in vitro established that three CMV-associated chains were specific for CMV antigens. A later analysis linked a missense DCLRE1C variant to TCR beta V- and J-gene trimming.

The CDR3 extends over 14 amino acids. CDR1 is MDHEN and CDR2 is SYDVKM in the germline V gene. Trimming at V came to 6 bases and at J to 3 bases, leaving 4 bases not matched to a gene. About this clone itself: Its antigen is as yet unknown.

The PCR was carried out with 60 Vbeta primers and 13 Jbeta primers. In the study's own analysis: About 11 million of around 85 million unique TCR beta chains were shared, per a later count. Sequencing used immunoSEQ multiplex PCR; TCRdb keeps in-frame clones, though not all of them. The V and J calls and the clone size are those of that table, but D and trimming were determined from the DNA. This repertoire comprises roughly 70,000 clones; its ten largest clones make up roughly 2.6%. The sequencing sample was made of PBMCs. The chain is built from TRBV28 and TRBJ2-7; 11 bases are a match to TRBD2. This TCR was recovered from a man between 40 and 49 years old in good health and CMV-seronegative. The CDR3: CASSLTSGGYEQYF. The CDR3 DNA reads TGTGCCAGCAGCCTTACTAGCGGGGGCTACGAGCAGTACTTC.